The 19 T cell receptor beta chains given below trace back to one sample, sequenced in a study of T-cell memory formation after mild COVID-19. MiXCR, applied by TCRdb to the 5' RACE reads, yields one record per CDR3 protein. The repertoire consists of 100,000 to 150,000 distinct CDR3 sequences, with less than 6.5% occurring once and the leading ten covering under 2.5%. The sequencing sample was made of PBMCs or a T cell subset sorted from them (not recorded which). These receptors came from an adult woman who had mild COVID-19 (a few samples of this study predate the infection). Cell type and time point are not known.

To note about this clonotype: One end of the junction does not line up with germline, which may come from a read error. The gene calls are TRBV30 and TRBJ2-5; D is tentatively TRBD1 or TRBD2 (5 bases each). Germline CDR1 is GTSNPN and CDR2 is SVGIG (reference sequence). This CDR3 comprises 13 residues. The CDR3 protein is CAWSVWDQETQYF. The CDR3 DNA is TGTGCCTGGAGTGTATGGGACCAGGAGACCCAGTACTTC.

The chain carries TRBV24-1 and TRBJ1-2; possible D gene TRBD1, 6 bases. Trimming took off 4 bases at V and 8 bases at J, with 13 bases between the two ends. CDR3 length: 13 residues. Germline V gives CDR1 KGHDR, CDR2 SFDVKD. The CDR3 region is CATSDLDSGGYTF. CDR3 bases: TGTGCCACCAGTGACCTGGACAGCGGCGGCTACACCTTC.

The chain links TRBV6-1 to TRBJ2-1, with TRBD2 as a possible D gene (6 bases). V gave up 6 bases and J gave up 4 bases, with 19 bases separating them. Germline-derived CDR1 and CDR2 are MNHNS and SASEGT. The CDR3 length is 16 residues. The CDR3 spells CASREPGLSWYNEQFF. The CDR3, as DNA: TGTGCCAGCAGAGAACCCGGACTAAGTTGGTACAATGAGCAGTTCTTC.

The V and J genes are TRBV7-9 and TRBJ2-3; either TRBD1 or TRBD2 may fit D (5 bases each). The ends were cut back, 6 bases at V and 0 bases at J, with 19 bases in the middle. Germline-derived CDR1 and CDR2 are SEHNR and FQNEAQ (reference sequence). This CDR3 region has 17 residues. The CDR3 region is CASRPPDPGLSTDTQYF. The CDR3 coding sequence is TGTGCCAGCAGACCTCCAGACCCGGGGCTCAGCACAGATACGCAGTATTTT. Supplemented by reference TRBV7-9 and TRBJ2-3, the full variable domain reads DTGVSQNPRHKITKRGQNVTFRCDPISEHNRLYWYRQTLGQGPEFLTYFQNEAQLEKSRLLSDRFSAERPKGSFSTLEIQRTEQGDSAMYLCASRPPDPGLSTDTQYFGPGTRLTVL.

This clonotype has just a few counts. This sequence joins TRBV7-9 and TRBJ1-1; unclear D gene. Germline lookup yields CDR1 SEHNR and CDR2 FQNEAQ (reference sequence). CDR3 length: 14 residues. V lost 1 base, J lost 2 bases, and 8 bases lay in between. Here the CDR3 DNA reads TGTGCCAGCAGCTTAGATAACAGTAACACTGAAGCTTTCTTT. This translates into CASSLDNSNTEAFF.

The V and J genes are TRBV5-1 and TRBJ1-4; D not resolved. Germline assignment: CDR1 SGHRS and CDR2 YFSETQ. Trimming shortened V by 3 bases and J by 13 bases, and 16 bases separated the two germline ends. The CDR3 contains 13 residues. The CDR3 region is CASSSTSGKGLFF. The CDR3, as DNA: TGCGCCAGCAGCTCCACCTCTGGCAAGGGACTGTTTTTT.

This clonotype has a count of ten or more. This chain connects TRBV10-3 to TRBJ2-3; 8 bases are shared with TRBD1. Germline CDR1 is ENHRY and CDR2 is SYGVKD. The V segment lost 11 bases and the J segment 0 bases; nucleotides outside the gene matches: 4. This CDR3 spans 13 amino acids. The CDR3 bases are TGTGCCCTCCGGGACAGGAGCACAGATACGCAGTATTTT. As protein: CALRDRSTDTQYF.

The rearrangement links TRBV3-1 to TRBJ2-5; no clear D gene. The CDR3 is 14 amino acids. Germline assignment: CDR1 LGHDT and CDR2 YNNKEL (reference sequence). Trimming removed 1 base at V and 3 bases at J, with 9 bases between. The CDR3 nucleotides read TGTGCCAGCAGCCAAGCACTAACTGAAGAGACCCAGTACTTC. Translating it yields CASSQALTEETQYF.

In DNA form, the CDR3 reads TGTGCCAGCAGCCACACTGTAGCGGGGGGCCTAAACATTCAGTACTTC. Protein sequence: CASSHTVAGGLNIQYF. This sequence joins TRBV3-1 and TRBJ2-4; 10 bases are a match to TRBD2. Germline CDR1 is LGHDT and CDR2 is YNNKEL (reference sequence). Trimming at V came to 3 bases and at J to 6 bases, leaving 8 bases not matched to a gene. The CDR3 extends over 16 amino acids.

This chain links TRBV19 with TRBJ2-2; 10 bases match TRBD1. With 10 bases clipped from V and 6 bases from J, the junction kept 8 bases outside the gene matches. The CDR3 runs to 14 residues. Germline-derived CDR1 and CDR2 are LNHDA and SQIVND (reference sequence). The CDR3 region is CATRGTGVAGELFF. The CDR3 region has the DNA TGTGCCACTCGTGGGACAGGGGTCGCCGGGGAGCTGTTTTTT.

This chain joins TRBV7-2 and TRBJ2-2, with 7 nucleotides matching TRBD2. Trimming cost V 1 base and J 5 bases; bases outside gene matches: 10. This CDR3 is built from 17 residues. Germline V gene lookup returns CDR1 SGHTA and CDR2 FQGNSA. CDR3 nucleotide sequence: TGTGCCAGCAGCTTAGATGGCGGGAGAGTACGGACCGGGGAGCTGTTTTTT. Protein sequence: CASSLDGGRVRTGELFF.

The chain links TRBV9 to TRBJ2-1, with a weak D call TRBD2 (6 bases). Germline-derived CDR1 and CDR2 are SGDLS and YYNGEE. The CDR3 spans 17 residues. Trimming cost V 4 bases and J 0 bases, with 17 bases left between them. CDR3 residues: CASSLAPRAGSYNEQFF. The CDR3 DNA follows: TGTGCCAGCAGCCTAGCACCGAGAGCGGGCTCCTACAATGAGCAGTTCTTC. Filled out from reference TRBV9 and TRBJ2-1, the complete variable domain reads DSGVTQTPKHLITATGQRVTLRCSPRSGDLSVYWYQQSLDQGLQFLIQYYNGEERAKGNILERFSAQQFPDLHSELNLSSLELGDSALYFCASSLAPRAGSYNEQFFGPGTRLTVL.

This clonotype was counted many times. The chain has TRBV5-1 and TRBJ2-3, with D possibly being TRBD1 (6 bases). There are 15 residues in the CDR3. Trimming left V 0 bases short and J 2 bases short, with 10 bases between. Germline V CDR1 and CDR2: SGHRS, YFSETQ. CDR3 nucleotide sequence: TGCGCCAGCAGCTTGGGACAGGCCTACACAGATACGCAGTATTTT. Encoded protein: CASSLGQAYTDTQYF.

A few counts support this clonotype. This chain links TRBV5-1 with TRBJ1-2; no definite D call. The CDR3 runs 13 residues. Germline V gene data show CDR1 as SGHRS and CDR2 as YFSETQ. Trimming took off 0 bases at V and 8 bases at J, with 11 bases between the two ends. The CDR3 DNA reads TGCGCCAGCAGCTTGGTCGGGGTAGAAGGCTACACCTTC. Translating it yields CASSLVGVEGYTF. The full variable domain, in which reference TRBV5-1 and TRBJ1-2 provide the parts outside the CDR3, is KAGVTQTPRYLIKTRGQQVTLSCSPISGHRSVSWYQQTPGQGLQFLFEYFSETQRNKGNFPGRFSGRQFSNSRSEMNVSTLELGDSALYLCASSLVGVEGYTFGSGTRLTVV.

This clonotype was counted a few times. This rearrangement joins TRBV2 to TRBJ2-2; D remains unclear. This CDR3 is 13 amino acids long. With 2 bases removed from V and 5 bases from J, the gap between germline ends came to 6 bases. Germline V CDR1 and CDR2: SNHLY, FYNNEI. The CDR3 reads CASSETGTGELFF. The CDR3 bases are TGTGCCAGCAGTGAAACGGGTACCGGGGAGCTGTTTTTT.

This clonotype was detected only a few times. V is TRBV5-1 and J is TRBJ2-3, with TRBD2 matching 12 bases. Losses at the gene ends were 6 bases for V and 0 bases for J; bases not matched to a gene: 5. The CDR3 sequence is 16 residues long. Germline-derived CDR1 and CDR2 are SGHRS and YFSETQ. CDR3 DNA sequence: TGCGCCAGCAAAACCGGGACTAGCGGGAGCACAGATACGCAGTATTTT. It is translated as CASKTGTSGSTDTQYF.

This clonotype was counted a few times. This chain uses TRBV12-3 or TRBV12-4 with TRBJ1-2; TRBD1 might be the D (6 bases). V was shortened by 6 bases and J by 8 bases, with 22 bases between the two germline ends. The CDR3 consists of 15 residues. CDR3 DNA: TGTGCCAGCAGCCCTCCTAGGGGGAAGGATGGAGGCTACACCTTC. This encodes CASSPPRGKDGGYTF.

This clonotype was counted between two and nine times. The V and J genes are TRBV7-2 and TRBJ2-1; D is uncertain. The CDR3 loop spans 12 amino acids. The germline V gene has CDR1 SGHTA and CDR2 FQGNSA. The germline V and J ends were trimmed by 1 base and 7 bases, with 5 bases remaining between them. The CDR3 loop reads CASSLGTNEQFF. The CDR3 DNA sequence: TGTGCCAGCAGCTTAGGCACGAATGAGCAGTTCTTC.

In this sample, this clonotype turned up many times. The CDR3 DNA reads TGCAGTGCGGGGACAGGGCTTAACACTGAAGCTTTCTTT. Translated: CSAGTGLNTEAFF. The V and J genes are TRBV20-1 and TRBJ1-1; 9 bases map to TRBD1. CDR1 DFQATT and CDR2 SNEGSKA come from the germline V gene (reference sequence). V dropped 6 bases and J dropped 2; count of bases not matched to a gene: 4. This CDR3 comprises 13 residues.